What follows describes a single T cell receptor (beta chain). Its specific antigen is unknown. Per-base quality was not reported, and no clone a single base away is much larger than it. The cohort was made up of approximately 670 healthy bone marrow donors. At the time of sampling, all cohort members were nominally healthy, though unrecorded immune exposures were likely present. CMV serostatus was recorded as positive for about 300 and negative for 352 of the 666 cohort members, whereas no CMV serostatus was recorded for the donor in question. A peripheral blood sample was provided by each donor, and peripheral blood mononuclear cells were used for TCR beta sequencing. Genomic DNA was extracted from the blood cell samples with the Qiagen DNeasy Blood Extraction Kit. The source of the sample is a study of cytomegalovirus exposure and HLA in healthy donors (dated by TCRdb to 2015 to 2018). In terms of the full investigation: An earlier analysis of approximately 590 of the donors reported roughly 300 Gb of sequence data and about 100 million unique TCR beta sequences from 150 million to 200 million T cells. An early release that covered approximately 600 HLA-typed donors contained 250 to 350 gigabases of sequencing data and some 87 million unique TCR sequences. Of the 398 genotyped donors, approximately 80% were placed in the genetic ancestry cluster associated with self-reported Caucasian donors. The study aimed to test whether cataloging public T cell receptors could reveal signatures of past pathogen exposure. Using immunosequencing, the study profiled T cell repertoires from 666 subjects and related those repertoires to cytomegalovirus serostatus. In addition to the first cohort of hundreds of subjects, a separate validation cohort of approximately 130 different subjects was used. To predict cytomegalovirus infection status, the study combined high-throughput TCR immunosequencing, statistical association of individual TCRs with disease status, and machine learning. A later analysis re-analyzed previously published TCR beta repertoires from approximately 670 donors and added high-resolution HLA genotyping to study TCR occurrence patterns. The later analysis used no new phenotypic data to find candidate immune exposures, relying instead on TCR beta sequences and their occurrence across donors. In an earlier analysis of around 540 of the donors, high-throughput TCR beta sequencing was used to judge whether each TCR beta V gene segment behaved as functional or pseudogenic. Donor age, sex, ethnicity and CMV serostatus were compiled together with the repertoire data. A later genetic analysis used genome-wide SNP genotypes for about three fifths of the 666 donors, treating that subset as a discovery cohort. Every discovery cohort repertoire had been produced on one sequencing platform. Class I and class II HLA loci were covered by the typing at four-digit resolution. The number of typed donors differed by locus: about 620-640 for A, B, C, DRB1 and DQB1; 500 to 550 for DQA1; over 600 for DPA1; and some 450 for DPB1. Four to six DR-DQ haplotypes were handled as single units for association and clustering, since linkage in the cohort was strong. Among roughly 370 genotyped donors of the cohort, an average of approximately 230,000 unique TCR beta nucleotide sequences were sequenced per donor, roughly 20% of them non-productive.

What the study reported, not specific to this receptor: In a later analysis, the rate of TCR association differed among HLA loci, with DRB1 alleles having the most associated TCRs and HLA-C alleles having the fewest. In a later analysis, HLA-associated TCR beta chains were found to be more clonally expanded and to have lower generation probabilities than equally common non-associated chains. At a false discovery rate of 0.05, a later analysis linked under 20,000 TCR beta sequences to specific HLA alleles. Roughly 17 rarely observed V segments, including chromosome 9 orphons, were excluded from the earlier analysis of several hundred of the donors because counts were too low. The presence/absence analyses assumed that sequencing depth was roughly uniform across donors, and that assumption may not be true. Immune exposure information for the cohort was limited to CMV serostatus. V-gene and J-gene trimming of TCR beta chains was associated with a missense DCLRE1C variant in a later genetic analysis, and the association was replicated in an independent cohort. A later genetic analysis reported fewer N-insertions in productive TCRs among donors in an Asian-associated ancestry cluster than the roughly 700-donor mean. Because HLA typing was unavailable for some donors at each locus, only the typed subset was used in association tests. According to a later analysis, most CMV-associated TCR beta chains appeared to be HLA-restricted, and the HLA associations seemed to be driven largely by CMV exposure. According to the authors, the approach could potentially be generalized to other disease states and immunological phenotypes. According to a later analysis, parvovirus B19, influenza, CMV and Epstein-Barr virus appeared linked to several top co-occurrence clusters. In vitro tests confirmed that a few of the cytomegalovirus-associated TCR beta chains recognize cytomegalovirus antigens. When HLA alleles, especially DR and DQ, strongly co-occurred, attributing TCR associations to individual alleles was difficult. The classifier was reported to diagnose cytomegalovirus status with high specificity and sensitivity in both the original cohort and the validation cohort. Most TCR sequences were observed very rarely across donors, whereas some public TCRs were present in many individuals. Correlated functional status among segregating V segments might be attributable to linkage disequilibrium, but an unknown experimental factor could not be ruled out. The study gave a list of 150 to 200 TCR beta chains associated with cytomegalovirus. Some IMGT-functional V segments, including TRBV6-2 and TRBV6-3, could not be told apart with the 87-base-pair reads, so those segments were excluded. The cohort was sequenced for TCR beta chains only, and without alpha or paired-chain data the features that could be detected were limited. An earlier analysis of some 590 of the donors showed that most TCR beta V segments appeared in productive rearrangements either about 87% or about 30% of the time, which broadly matched IMGT annotations. The sequencing pipeline was judged likely to have produced a cluster of highly shared sequence variants as a technical artifact. A further reported finding was that TCR beta sequences accurately predicted the HLA-A and HLA-B alleles for most subjects in the first cohort.

The library came from the immunoSEQ multiplex PCR assay. For the multiplex PCR, a mixture combining 60 forward primers for TCR Vbeta segments and 13 reverse primers for TCR Jbeta segments was used. A multiplex PCR assay on genomic DNA amplified the CDR3 region of rearranged TCR beta genes. On the Illumina HiSeq System, the amplified TCR beta libraries were sequenced as 87-base-pair reads. Processing in the source paper ran as follows. A later analysis tallied 75 million to 95 million unique TCR beta chains across the 660 or so repertoires, and some 10 million of those chains were shared by two or more donors. To remove PCR and sequencing errors, raw reads were error-corrected and collapsed into unique sequences using a nearest-neighbor algorithm that merged closely related sequences. Alignment of CDR3 sequences to IMGT reference sequences was used to assign V, D and J gene segments. For a sequence to be retained, a match of at least six nucleotides to both a V gene segment and a J gene segment was required. Rearrangements were called productive when the CDR3 lacked stop codons and stayed in frame with V and J; all others were non-productive. CDR3 was defined by IMGT convention, running from the second conserved V-encoded cysteine to the conserved J-encoded phenylalanine. Sequences without an unambiguous match to a single V gene segment were excluded from the earlier analysis of a few hundred of the donors. In an earlier analysis of several hundred of the donors, V segments were called functional above 56.7% productive rearrangements and were called segregating when the between-donor standard deviation exceeded 5%. A statistical classification framework was built for diagnosing cytomegalovirus status from the catalog of TCR beta chain sequences. A later analysis assigned V and J genes by comparing TCR nucleotide sequences with IMGT/GENE-DB human TR gene sequences. A later analysis assigned CDR3 sequences and most-parsimonious VDJ recombination scenarios with the TCRdist pipeline. In a later analysis, each TCR beta chain was defined by its CDR3 amino acid sequence together with its V-gene family, and reads lacking a unique V-gene family were excluded. To address suspected cross-contamination and a sequencing artifact, a later analysis removed a few hundred highly shared, low-generation-probability nucleotide sequences. In a later analysis, a clonal expansion index was calculated for each public chain from normalized within-repertoire ranks of inferred template counts. A later analysis computed generation probabilities with a VDJ recombination model fitted to out-of-frame rearrangements, and checked the results against IGoR. In a later analysis, TCR-TCR, TCR-HLA and TCR-CMV co-occurrence was scored with hypergeometric tests, and a repertoire-size bias correction was applied to TCR pairs. A later analysis estimated false discovery rates by permuting HLA or CMV assignments 20 times. In a later analysis, co-occurring TCRs were grouped using DBSCAN, with TCRdist sequence similarity added in when clustering inside HLA-allele-positive subsets. Repertoires with fewer than 30,000 or more than 120,000 public chains were left out of co-occurrence clustering, as were roughly five repertoires with anomalous nucleotide sharing. What TCRdb holds here is the immuneACCESS table cut down to in-frame rearrangements. Part of the clones is not present; checked against another copy, under half of the missing clones reflect an unresolved V gene, and the others are unexplained. That table is the source of V, J and clone size, and D and trimming were worked out from the DNA. Recorded for this sample are around 150,000 clones; approximately 70% of them occurred a single time. The top ten constitute approximately 1.6% of the sample.

Spanning cysteine to phenylalanine, the CDR3 consists of 15 amino acids. CDR3 DNA only is kept here, 45 bases in frame from base 1. The germline V gene provides CDR1 SGHRS and CDR2 YFSETQ. V is pared back by 0 bases and J by 1 base, with 8 bases lying between the germline termini. This sequence was found in a human donor in good health. Sequenced material: PBMCs. In this chain, TRBV5-1 is recombined with TRBJ2-1; the D segment cannot be called with confidence. The nucleotide sequence reads TGCGCCAGCAGCTTGGATACACAGTCCTACAATGAGCAGTTCTTC. Translated, it gives CASSLDTQSYNEQFF.